This T cell receptor beta chain was retrieved from a study of CD8+ T cells in alopecia areata. Reverse transcription of extracted RNA yielded cDNA, which provided the sequencing template. TCRdb keeps only in-frame clones here, not all; method: immunoSEQ multiplex PCR. The data show under 65,000 clones, roughly 45% seen once. CDR3 length: 14 residues. The ends were cut back, 0 bases at V and 6 bases at J, with 9 bases in the middle. Germline assignment: CDR1 PRHDT and CDR2 FYEKMQ (reference sequence). This sequence joins TRBV13 and TRBJ1-5; D is unclear. The clonotype was recovered from a human donor with alopecia areata. The sample was NKG2D-low CD8+ T cells sorted from blood. CDR3 nucleotides: TGTGCCAGCAGCTTAGGGCCTGCGAGTCAGCCCCAGCATTTT. Translation: CASSLGPASQPQHF. Based on the CDR3 plus reference TRBV13 and TRBJ1-5, the full variable domain is AAGVIQSPRHLIKEKRETATLKCYPIPRHDTVYWYQQGPGQDPQFLISFYEKMQSDKGSIPDRFSAQQFSDYHSELNMSSLELGDSALYFCASSLGPASQPQHFGDGTRLSIL.